This T cell receptor (beta chain) was profiled in a study of identical twins. This clonotype has ten or more counts. TCRdb re-derived calls from the 5' RACE reads in MiXCR, one entry per CDR3 protein. This sample has around 960,000 distinct CDR3 sequences, with roughly 12% found just once. CDR3 length: 15 amino acids. Germline V gene lookup returns CDR1 DFQATT and CDR2 SNEGSKA (reference sequence). These data also formed part of another study, on yellow fever vaccine responses in identical twins.

What was sequenced was PBMCs. The rearrangement links TRBV20-1 to TRBJ2-3, with 10 bases fitting TRBD2. The receptor's source is a young woman in good health. In DNA, the CDR3 is TGCAGGGCGGGGGCTAGCGGGAGTAGCACAGATACGCAGTATTTT. Protein product: CRAGASGSSTDTQYF.